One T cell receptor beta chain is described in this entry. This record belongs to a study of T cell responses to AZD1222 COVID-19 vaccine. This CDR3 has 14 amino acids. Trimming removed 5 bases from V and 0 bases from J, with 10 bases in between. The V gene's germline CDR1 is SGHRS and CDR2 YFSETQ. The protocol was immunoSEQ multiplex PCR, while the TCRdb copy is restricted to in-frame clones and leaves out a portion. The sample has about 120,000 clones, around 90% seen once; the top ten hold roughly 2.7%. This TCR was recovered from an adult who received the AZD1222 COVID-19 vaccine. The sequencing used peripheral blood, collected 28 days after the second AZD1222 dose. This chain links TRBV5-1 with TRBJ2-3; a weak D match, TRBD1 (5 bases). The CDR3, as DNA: TGCGCCAGCAGTAGGGGTTCTAGCACAGATACGCAGTATTTT. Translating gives CASSRGSSTDTQYF.